The 28 T cell receptor beta chains reported below all come from one sample, sequenced in a study of regulatory and conventional T cells in RAG deficiency (TCRdb year 2017). Regulatory T cells were purified from blood as CD4+CD25-high CD127-low cells before genomic DNA extraction. The library relied on the immunoSEQ multiplex PCR assay. Here the immuneACCESS table is served through TCRdb, limited to in-frame sequences with V and J called. Missing clones are a known gap in these copies; in checked studies unresolved V genes cover under half, and the rest lacks a known reason. The sample has tens of thousands of clones on record, about 89% of them singletons. 0.7% to 0.95% of the sample belongs to the ten largest clones. These data also featured in a second study, about regulatory T cells. As noted in the second study: In the multiplex PCR, 52 forward TRBV primers and 13 reverse TRBJ primers were used, and assay-based and computational corrections were applied for amplification bias.

Sequencing input: Tregs sorted from blood. The receptors here all came from a human donor in good health.

V gene TRBV7-6 combines with J gene TRBJ2-1; TRBD1 matches at 9 bases. The junction had 12 bases not matched to a gene; V was cut back by 5 bases and J by 7 bases. The CDR3 extends over 16 amino acids. Germline V gene lookup returns CDR1 SGHVS and CDR2 FNYEAQ. DNA of the CDR3: TGTGCCAGCAGCACCACAGGGGGCTGGGGTCTGAATGAGCAGTTCTTC. Amino acid sequence: CASSTTGGWGLNEQFF. Together with reference TRBV7-6 and TRBJ2-1, the CDR3 gives the full variable domain: GAGVSQSPRYKVTKRGQDVALRCDPISGHVSLYWYRQALGQGPEFLTYFNYEAQQDKSGLPNDRFSAERPEGSISTLTIQRTEQRDSAMYRCASSTTGGWGLNEQFFGPGTRLTVL.

The rearrangement joins TRBV20-1 to TRBJ2-7; no reliable D call. Germline assignment: CDR1 DFQATT and CDR2 SNEGSKA (reference sequence). The ends were cut back, 0 bases at V and 6 bases at J, with 6 bases in the middle. The CDR3 loop spans 11 amino acids. CDR3 bases: TGCAGTGCTAGAGATCATCGCGAGCAGTACTTC. Protein product: CSARDHREQYF.

The chain links TRBV11-2 to TRBJ2-1; 11 bases align to TRBD2. With V trimmed by 0 bases and J by 6 bases, 4 bases remained unmatched. Germline CDR1 is SGHAT and CDR2 is FQNNGV. The CDR3 has 16 amino acids. Here the CDR3 reads CASSLDLAGGLNEQFF. CDR3 DNA sequence: TGTGCCAGCAGCTTAGATCTAGCGGGGGGTCTCAATGAGCAGTTCTTC. The whole variable domain, remainder taken from reference TRBV11-2 and TRBJ2-1, is EAGVAQSPRYKIIEKRQSVAFWCNPISGHATLYWYQQILGQGPKLLIQFQNNGVVDDSQLPKDRFSAERLKGVDSTLKIQPAKLEDSAVYLCASSLDLAGGLNEQFFGPGTRLTVL.

The chain carries TRBV7-9 and TRBJ1-2; D is perhaps TRBD1 (6 bases). The CDR3 runs to 15 residues. Per germline, CDR1 SEHNR and CDR2 FQNEAQ (reference sequence). V lost 4 bases and J 7 bases, leaving 19 bases between the germline ends. CDR3 protein: CASSWDRPGGSGYTF. Written as DNA, the CDR3 is TGTGCCAGCAGCTGGGACCGTCCGGGGGGCAGTGGCTACACCTTC. The full variable domain, with the rest looked up from reference TRBV7-9 and TRBJ1-2, is DTGVSQNPRHKITKRGQNVTFRCDPISEHNRLYWYRQTLGQGPEFLTYFQNEAQLEKSRLLSDRFSAERPKGSFSTLEIQRTEQGDSAMYLCASSWDRPGGSGYTFGSGTRLTVV.

This rearrangement joins TRBV15 to TRBJ2-7; the match to TRBD1 covers 9 bases. The CDR3 totals 12 residues. Trimming took 5 bases from V and 5 from J; bases not matched to a gene: 1. Germline V gene sequence: CDR1 LNHNV, CDR2 YYDKDF (reference sequence). CDR3 bases: TGTGCCACCAGCGGACAGGGGCACGAGCAGTACTTC. Protein sequence: CATSGQGHEQYF.

This chain joins TRBV5-1 and TRBJ2-3, with D possibly TRBD2 on 5 matching bases. CDR3 length equals 15 residues. V lost 5 bases to trimming and J lost 0 bases, with 13 bases between them. CDR1 is SGHRS, CDR2 YFSETQ, per germline. The CDR3 sequence is CASSWRRGSTDTQYF. CDR3 DNA sequence: TGCGCCAGCAGTTGGCGACGGGGAAGCACAGATACGCAGTATTTT.

The V gene is TRBV9, the J gene TRBJ2-1; weak D call: TRBD2 (6 bases). The germline V gene has CDR1 SGDLS and CDR2 YYNGEE. The CDR3 sequence is 14 residues long. V lost 2 bases, J lost 7 bases, and 13 bases lay in between. The CDR3 DNA is TGTGCCAGCAGCGTCTTCGCGGGGAGTAATGAGCAGTTCTTC. This sequence encodes CASSVFAGSNEQFF. The full variable domain, its missing parts supplied by reference TRBV9 and TRBJ2-1, is DSGVTQTPKHLITATGQRVTLRCSPRSGDLSVYWYQQSLDQGLQFLIQYYNGEERAKGNILERFSAQQFPDLHSELNLSSLELGDSALYFCASSVFAGSNEQFFGPGTRLTVL.

This clone came up once. This chain connects TRBV5-1 to TRBJ1-1; 7 bases are a match to TRBD1. V gave up 4 bases and J gave up 7 bases; unmatched junction bases: 4. Per germline, CDR1 SGHRS and CDR2 YFSETQ. This CDR3 is 12 amino acids long. CDR3 loop: CASSPTGFEAFF. CDR3 coding DNA: TGCGCCAGCAGCCCGACAGGGTTTGAAGCTTTCTTT.

The rearrangement uses TRBV7-8 and TRBJ2-5; D not certain. Matching the DNA end better, TRBJ2-7 makes the J call doubtful. The CDR3 spans 12 residues. Looked up from germline, CDR1 is SGHVS and CDR2 is FQNEAQ. CDR3 residues: CASSDVWYEQYF. DNA of the CDR3: TGTGCCAGCAGCGACGTATGGTACGAGCAGTACTTC.

V is TRBV6-1 and J is TRBJ2-3; D possibly corresponds to TRBD1 (5 bases). V shed 6 bases and J shed 4 bases, with 11 bases lying between them. Germline CDR1 MNHNS, CDR2 SASEGT. The CDR3 covers 13 residues. CDR3 DNA sequence: TGTGCCAGCAGCGGACAATGGGCAGATACGCAGTATTTT. Amino acid sequence: CASSGQWADTQYF.

V and J are TRBV5-6 and TRBJ1-6; D is uncertain. V was cut by 3 bases and J by 0 bases, with 16 bases left in between. The CDR3 is 18 residues long. Germline CDR1 and CDR2: SGHDT and YYEEEE. CDR3 bases: TGTGCCAGCAGCTCGCGATTCCCAACTAGCTCCTATAATTCACCCCTCCACTTT. It is translated as CASSSRFPTSSYNSPLHF.

V and J are TRBV11-3 and TRBJ2-1; D is unresolved. The length of the CDR3 is 16 residues. Per germline, CDR1 SGHNT and CDR2 YENEEA. The V end was cut by 1 base, the J end by 1 base, with 11 bases between. CDR3 amino acids: CASSLGAGSSYNEQFF. Here the CDR3 DNA reads TGTGCCAGCAGCTTAGGGGCAGGTTCTTCCTACAATGAGCAGTTCTTC. Complete variable domain (other parts from reference TRBV11-3 and TRBJ2-1): EAGVVQSPRYKIIEKKQPVAFWCNPISGHNTLYWYLQNLGQGPELLIRYENEEAVDDSQLPKDRFSAERLKGVDSTLKIQPAELGDSAVYLCASSLGAGSSYNEQFFGPGTRLTVL.

The rearrangement uses TRBV9 and TRBJ1-3; TRBD1 matches 12 bases. This CDR3 is 15 amino acids long. CDR1 and CDR2 from the germline V gene are SGDLS and YYNGEE. V lost 4 bases, J lost 4 bases, and 3 bases stayed unmatched. In nucleotides, the CDR3 is TGTGCCAGCAGCTCCGGGACAGGGGGCGGAAACACCATATATTTT. As protein: CASSSGTGGGNTIYF. The full variable domain, its missing parts supplied by reference TRBV9 and TRBJ1-3, is DSGVTQTPKHLITATGQRVTLRCSPRSGDLSVYWYQQSLDQGLQFLIQYYNGEERAKGNILERFSAQQFPDLHSELNLSSLELGDSALYFCASSSGTGGGNTIYFGEGSWLTVV.

This rearrangement joins TRBV7-3 to TRBJ1-6; D gene uncertain. Germline CDR1 reads SGHTA; CDR2 reads FQGTGA. The CDR3 totals 13 residues. Trimming took off 5 bases at V and 11 bases at J, with 13 bases between the two ends. The CDR3 spells CASSPGPGTPLHF. The CDR3 coding sequence is TGTGCCAGCAGCCCTGGCCCGGGGACACCCCTCCACTTT.

The rearrangement joins TRBV6-1 to TRBJ2-5, with D possibly being TRBD1 (6 bases). V was pared by 5 bases and J by 5 bases, with 9 bases between. Germline V gene sequence: CDR1 MNHNS, CDR2 SASEGT. The CDR3 extends over 12 amino acids. DNA for the CDR3: TGTGCCAGCAGTCAGGGGCGGGAGACCCAGTACTTC. It specifies CASSQGRETQYF.

The chain couples TRBV30 to TRBJ1-1; TRBD1 might be the D (6 bases). CDR1 and CDR2 (germline): GTSNPN, SVGIG (reference sequence). The CDR3 covers 15 residues. V shed 5 bases and J shed 6 bases, with 22 bases lying between them. The CDR3 DNA follows: TGTGCCTGGCGCCGGGGTGGGACAAGGTCAGCTGAAGCTTTCTTT. It yields the protein CAWRRGGTRSAEAFF.

DNA for the CDR3: TGTGCCAGCTCACCCTCTGGCGGACCGAGCTCCTACGAGCAGTACTTC. Its protein product is CASSPSGGPSSYEQYF. The V call is TRBV18, the J call TRBJ2-7; D not certain. The CDR3 totals 16 residues. Germline V gene lookup returns CDR1 KGHSH and CDR2 LQKENI. V was pared by 3 bases and J by 0 bases, with 15 bases between.

This chain connects TRBV2 to TRBJ2-5; TRBD1 might be the D (5 bases). The V gene's germline CDR1 is SNHLY and CDR2 FYNNEI. V dropped 9 bases and J dropped 1 base, with 15 bases sitting between them. The CDR3 spans 14 residues. The CDR3 DNA sequence: TGTGCCAGTAATCGGAATGGGGCCCAAGAGACCCAGTACTTC. Amino acids: CASNRNGAQETQYF.

The V and J genes are TRBV30 and TRBJ1-6, with a tentative D call TRBD1 (5 bases). In germline, CDR1 is GTSNPN, CDR2 SVGIG (reference sequence). There are 15 residues in the CDR3. Trimming took 0 bases from V and 5 from J, leaving 11 bases between them. The CDR3 region is CAWSVRSGNNSPLHF. CDR3 in DNA: TGTGCCTGGAGTGTACGGTCAGGGAATAATTCACCCCTCCACTTT.

The V and J genes are TRBV7-3 and TRBJ2-3; D not resolved. The CDR3 covers 13 residues. Germline V gene data show CDR1 as SGHTA and CDR2 as FQGTGA. V lost 2 bases and J 5 bases, leaving 8 bases between the germline ends. This chain's CDR3 is CASSLFSRDTQYF. The CDR3 nucleotides read TGTGCCAGCAGCTTATTCAGCCGAGATACGCAGTATTTT.

The rearrangement uses TRBV7-2 and TRBJ1-3; TRBD1 might be the D (6 bases). V lost 5 bases and J 4 bases, leaving 18 bases between the germline ends. The CDR3 is 16 residues long. The germline gives CDR1 SGHTA, CDR2 FQGNSA. This CDR3 reads CASSPQGGYSGNTIYF. DNA for the CDR3: TGTGCCAGCAGCCCTCAAGGGGGGTATTCCGGAAACACCATATATTTT.

This clone was seen a single time. This sequence joins TRBV6-5 and TRBJ1-1; TRBD1 matches at 9 bases. The CDR3 has 14 residues. Germline lookup yields CDR1 MNHEY and CDR2 SVGAGI. Trimming took 2 bases from V and 5 from J; bases not matched to a gene: 3. This CDR3 is CASSYHRGRTEAFF. CDR3 sequence (DNA): TGTGCCAGCAGTTACCACAGGGGGCGGACTGAAGCTTTCTTT.

This clone turned up a few times. J is TRBJ2-5 and V is TRBV15, with 7 positions matching TRBD1. Trimming cost V 8 bases and J 4 bases; bases outside gene matches: 4. Germline CDR1 reads LNHNV; CDR2 reads YYDKDF (reference sequence). The CDR3 contains 12 residues. CDR3 in amino acids: CATRKGAETQYF. The CDR3 DNA sequence: TGTGCCACCCGGAAGGGGGCAGAGACCCAGTACTTC.

This clone was counted a single time. The chain joins TRBV6-1 to TRBJ1-2, with D unresolved. This CDR3 comprises 14 residues. Germline V gene lookup returns CDR1 MNHNS and CDR2 SASEGT. V shed 5 bases and J shed 0 bases, with 10 bases lying between them. The CDR3: CASSYEMANYGYTF. In DNA, the CDR3 is TGTGCCAGCAGTTATGAGATGGCTAACTATGGCTACACCTTC.

J is TRBJ2-2 and V is TRBV6-5; no definite D call. CDR3 length: 16 amino acids. Between the trimmed V and J ends, which lost 4 bases and 6 bases, there was a span of 18 bases. Per the germline V gene, CDR1 is MNHEY and CDR2 is SVGAGI. CDR3 loop: CASSFKLIHGPGELFF. The CDR3 DNA is TGTGCCAGCAGTTTCAAATTGATACATGGTCCCGGGGAGCTGTTTTTT.

This sequence joins TRBV2 and TRBJ2-3; D unclear. This CDR3 spans 13 amino acids. The V gene lost 4 bases and the J gene lost 0 bases, with 5 bases spanning the gap. CDR1 is SNHLY, CDR2 FYNNEI, per germline. This CDR3 reads CASSVDSTDTQYF. For the CDR3, the DNA is TGTGCCAGCAGTGTGGACAGCACAGATACGCAGTATTTT. Using reference TRBV2 and TRBJ2-3 for the parts outside the CDR3, the full variable domain is EPEVTQTPSHQVTQMGQEVILRCVPISNHLYFYWYRQILGQKVEFLVSFYNNEISEKSEIFDDQFSVERPDGSNFTLKIRSTKLEDSAMYFCASSVDSTDTQYFGPGTRLTVL.

V gene TRBV11-1 combines with J gene TRBJ2-7; 11 nucleotides agree with TRBD1. J lost 6 bases, V lost 3 bases, and 4 bases had no gene match. The CDR3 is 14 residues long. Germline V gene data show CDR1 as SGHAT and CDR2 as FQDESV (reference sequence). CDR3 amino acids: CASSLGDRGSEQYF. The CDR3 coding sequence is TGTGCCAGCAGCTTGGGGGACAGGGGGAGCGAGCAGTACTTC.

The CDR3 loop is CASRAGGRMQGTEAFF. CDR3 nucleotides: TGTGCCAGCCGGGCGGGGGGGCGAATGCAGGGCACTGAAGCTTTCTTT. This rearrangement joins TRBV7-8 to TRBJ1-1; TRBD1 is a possible D gene (6 bases). CDR3 size: 16 residues. Trimming took 8 bases from V and 4 from J, leaving 23 bases between them. Looked up from germline, CDR1 is SGHVS and CDR2 is FQNEAQ.